This TCR beta chain stems from a study of technical replicates of blood from several donors. Profiled with immunoSEQ multiplex PCR; TCRdb holds only in-frame clones, not every one. The sample has 100,000 or so clones; 95% are singletons. The sequence was collected from a human donor in good health. Sequencing used T cells isolated from PBMCs.

The CDR3 sequence is CASSQERGEGQPQHF. DNA for the CDR3: TGCGCCAGCAGCCAAGAACGCGGGGAGGGTCAGCCCCAGCATTTT. The chain couples TRBV4-1 to TRBJ1-5; D call uncertain. Germline V gives CDR1 MGHRA, CDR2 YSYEKL. The CDR3 is 15 amino acids. The ends were cut back, 0 bases at V and 6 bases at J, with 12 bases in the middle.